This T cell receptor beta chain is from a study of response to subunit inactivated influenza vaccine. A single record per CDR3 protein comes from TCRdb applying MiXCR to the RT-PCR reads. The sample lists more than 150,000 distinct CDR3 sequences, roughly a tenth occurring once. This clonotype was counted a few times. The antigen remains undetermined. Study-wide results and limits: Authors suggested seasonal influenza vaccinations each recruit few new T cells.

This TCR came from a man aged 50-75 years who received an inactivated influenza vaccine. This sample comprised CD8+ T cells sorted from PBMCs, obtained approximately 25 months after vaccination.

CDR3 protein: CASSWTSGSFGELFF. The CDR3 DNA is TGTGCCAGCAGCTGGACTAGCGGGAGTTTCGGGGAGCTGTTTTTT. The chain has TRBV7-9 and TRBJ2-2; 13 bases agree with TRBD2. This CDR3 comprises 15 residues. J was trimmed by 7 bases and V by 4 bases; bases with no gene match: 3. Germline CDR1 and CDR2: SEHNR and FQNEAQ (reference sequence). The variable domain in full, completed from reference TRBV7-9 and TRBJ2-2, reads DTGVSQNPRHKITKRGQNVTFRCDPISEHNRLYWYRQTLGQGPEFLTYFQNEAQLEKSRLLSDRFSAERPKGSFSTLEIQRTEQGDSAMYLCASSWTSGSFGELFFGEGSRLTVL.